A few counts support the clone carrying this T cell receptor beta chain. Its antigen remains unidentified. This entry comes from a study of memory CD4+ T cells and cytomegalovirus serostatus. General observations from the study: Of around 160 reported CMV TCRbeta sequences, just over 65 were found in memory CD4+ repertoires.

The sort gate was single viable CD3+CD4+CD8-CD45RO+ cells for memory CD4+ T cells. Serum IgG to CMV pp150, pp28, p38 and p52 defined serostatus. Only in-frame clones appear in the TCRdb table, and some are missing; sequencing was by immunoSEQ multiplex PCR. The sample has 27,000 or so clones; about four fifths are singletons. With 2 bases removed from V and 0 bases from J, the gap between germline ends came to 11 bases. The CDR3 is 16 amino acids. Germline V CDR1 and CDR2: WSHSY, SAAADI. The chain has TRBV10-2 and TRBJ1-3, with D unclear. The source of this sequence is an adult in good health and CMV-seronegative. The sequencing sample was made of memory CD4+ T cells from blood. As DNA, the CDR3 is TGCGCCAGCAGTGAGGACCTTCCTAGCTCTGGAAACACCATATATTTT. Its translation: CASSEDLPSSGNTIYF.